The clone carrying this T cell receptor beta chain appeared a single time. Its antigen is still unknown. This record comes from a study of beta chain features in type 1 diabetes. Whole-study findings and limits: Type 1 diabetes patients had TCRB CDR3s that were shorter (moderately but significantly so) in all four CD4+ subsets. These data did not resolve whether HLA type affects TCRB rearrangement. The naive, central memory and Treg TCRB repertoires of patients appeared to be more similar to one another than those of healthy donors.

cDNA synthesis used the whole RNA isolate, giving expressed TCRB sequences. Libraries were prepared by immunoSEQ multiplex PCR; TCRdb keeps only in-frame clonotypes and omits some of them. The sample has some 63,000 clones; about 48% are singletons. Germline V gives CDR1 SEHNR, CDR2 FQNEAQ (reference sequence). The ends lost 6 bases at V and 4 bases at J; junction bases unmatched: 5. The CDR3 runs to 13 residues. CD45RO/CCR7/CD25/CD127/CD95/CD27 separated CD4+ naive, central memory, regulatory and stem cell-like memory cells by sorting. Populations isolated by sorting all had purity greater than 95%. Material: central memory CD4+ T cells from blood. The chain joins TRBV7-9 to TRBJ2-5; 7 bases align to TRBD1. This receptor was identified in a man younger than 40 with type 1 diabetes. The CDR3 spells CASSNRGVETQYF. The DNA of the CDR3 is TGTGCCAGCAGTAACAGGGGAGTAGAGACCCAGTACTTC.